This T cell receptor beta chain was captured in a study of T cell repertoires in cytomegalovirus infection. MiXCR was run by TCRdb on the reads, yielding one entry per CDR3 protein. The sample consists of over 300,000 distinct CDR3 sequences, roughly a sixth of them appearing once. The CDR3 runs 14 residues. Losses at the gene ends were 5 bases for V and 5 bases for J; bases not matched to a gene: 6. The germline V gene has CDR1 DFQATT and CDR2 SNEGSKA (reference sequence). The receptor comes from a human donor in good health (CMV status not recorded). Some clones in this sample may be carry-over from other donors' samples. Sequencing was done on a sample of PBMCs. The chain carries TRBV20-1 and TRBJ2-5; 12 bases map to TRBD2. In DNA form, the CDR3 reads TGCAGTGCTCCTCTGACTAGCGGGGGTGAGACCCAGTACTTC. This gives the protein CSAPLTSGGETQYF.